This T cell receptor beta chain is drawn from a study of shared clonotypes between healthy human individuals. As for the study in general: Donor composition was a couple of women and three men, aged 18 to 49. Overall study findings and caveats: Naive subsets generally had larger estimated richness than memory subsets.

Replicate PCRs from sorted subsets contained roughly 190 ng DNA, which is 29,000 or so T cell genomes. Repertoires were generated with immunoSEQ multiplex PCR, while TCRdb's copy carries only in-frame clones and drops some. The sample records roughly 1,500,000 clones, 98% being singletons. The CDR3 sequence is 15 residues long. V lost 2 bases, J lost 6 bases, and 15 bases lay in between. From germline, CDR1 is MNHEY and CDR2 SMNVEV (reference sequence). Remarks on this clone: Its antigen is not identified.

CD45RA+ naive and CD45RA-negative memory subsets were separated from CD4+ cells. Sequencing was performed on naive CD4+ T cells sorted from blood. Regarding subset: CD45RA+ positively selected. This sequence was found in a man aged 30-40 years in good health. V gene TRBV27 combines with J gene TRBJ2-3; the D gene is possibly TRBD2 (6 bases). The CDR3 bases are TGTGCCAGCAGTTTACGCGGGACCACGGGGGATACGCAGTATTTT. Protein: CASSLRGTTGDTQYF.